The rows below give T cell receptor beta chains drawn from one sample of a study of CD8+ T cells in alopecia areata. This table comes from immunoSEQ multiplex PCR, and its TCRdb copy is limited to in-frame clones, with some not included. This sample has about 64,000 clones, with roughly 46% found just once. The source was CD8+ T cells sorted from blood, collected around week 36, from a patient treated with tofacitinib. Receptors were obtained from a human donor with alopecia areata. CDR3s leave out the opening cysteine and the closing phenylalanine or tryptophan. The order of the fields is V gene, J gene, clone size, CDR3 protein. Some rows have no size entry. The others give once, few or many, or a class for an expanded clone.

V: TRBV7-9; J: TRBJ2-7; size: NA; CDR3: ASSYGTAYEQY
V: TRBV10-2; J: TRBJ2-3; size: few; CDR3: ASSDGQDADTQY
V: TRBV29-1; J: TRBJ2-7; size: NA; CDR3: SVEGLAGGAVQY
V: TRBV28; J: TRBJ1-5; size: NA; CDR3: ASSTRGWNQPQH
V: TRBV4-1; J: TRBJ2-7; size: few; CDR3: ASSQDGRPYEQY
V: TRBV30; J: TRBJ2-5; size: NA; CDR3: AWPTETQY
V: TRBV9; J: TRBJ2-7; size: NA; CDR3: ASSPGQGNEQY
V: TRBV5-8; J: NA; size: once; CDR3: ASSHGTDYEQY
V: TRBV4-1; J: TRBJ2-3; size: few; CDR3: ASSLELGPITDTQY
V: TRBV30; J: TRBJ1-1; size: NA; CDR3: AWSFDRLRTEAF
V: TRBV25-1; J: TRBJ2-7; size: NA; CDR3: ASSESDRPTYEQY
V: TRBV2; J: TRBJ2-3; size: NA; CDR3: ASRGIRTDTQY
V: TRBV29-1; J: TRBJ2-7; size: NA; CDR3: SVEDRGQGEQY
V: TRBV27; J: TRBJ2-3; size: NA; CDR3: ASSLRRRGDTQY
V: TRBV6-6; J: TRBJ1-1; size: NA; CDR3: ASSGTGKMNTEAF
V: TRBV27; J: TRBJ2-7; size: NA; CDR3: ASSFNPSYEQY
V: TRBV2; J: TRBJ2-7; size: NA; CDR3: ASGGGDRPSGEQY
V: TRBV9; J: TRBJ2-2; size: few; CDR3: ASSFGTSGTSANTGELF
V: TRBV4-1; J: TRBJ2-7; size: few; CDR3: ASSQDRTVSYEQY
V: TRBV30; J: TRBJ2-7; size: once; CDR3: AWSRLAGRYEQY
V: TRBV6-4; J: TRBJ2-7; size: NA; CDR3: ASIGPVSEQY
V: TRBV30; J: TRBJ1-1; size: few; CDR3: AFQGGGLNTEAF
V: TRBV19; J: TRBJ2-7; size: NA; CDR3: ASSPAGGTYEQY
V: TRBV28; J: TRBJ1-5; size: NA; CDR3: ASSPIPGFPQPQH
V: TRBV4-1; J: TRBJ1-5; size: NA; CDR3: ASSQDWPGGSNQPQH
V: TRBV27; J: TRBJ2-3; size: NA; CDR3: ASSPIPSTDTQY
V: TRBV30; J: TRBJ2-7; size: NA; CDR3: AWSVHGLGEQY
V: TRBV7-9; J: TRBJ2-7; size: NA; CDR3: ASSWGAREQY
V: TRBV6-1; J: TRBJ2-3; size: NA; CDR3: AISESKDRGFTDTQY
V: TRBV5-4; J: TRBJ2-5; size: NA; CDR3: ASSLGKETQY
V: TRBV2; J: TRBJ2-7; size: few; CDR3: ASSPYEQY
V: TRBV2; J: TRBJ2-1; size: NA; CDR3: ATTRREGGSYNEQF
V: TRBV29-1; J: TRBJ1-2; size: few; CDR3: SVAPTGDYGYT
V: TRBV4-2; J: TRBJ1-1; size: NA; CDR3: ASTPGQQVEAF
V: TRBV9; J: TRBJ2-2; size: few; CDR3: ASSAETGANTGELF
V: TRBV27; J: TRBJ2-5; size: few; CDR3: ASGSPGQGGETQY
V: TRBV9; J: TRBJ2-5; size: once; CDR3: ASSRLAGLSETQY
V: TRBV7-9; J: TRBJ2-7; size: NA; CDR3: ASSISGRNAYGQY
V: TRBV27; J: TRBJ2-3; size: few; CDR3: ASGWTTTDTQY
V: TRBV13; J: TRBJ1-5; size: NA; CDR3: ASSSGGQENQPQH
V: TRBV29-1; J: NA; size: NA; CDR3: SVGTVYEQY
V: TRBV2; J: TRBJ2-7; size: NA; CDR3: ASLGIIGESIHNEQY